Given below is one T cell receptor (beta chain) in context. Germline CDR1 MGHRA, CDR2 YSYEKL. CDR3 size: 16 residues. V trimming: 4 bases; J trimming: 4 bases; junction bases outside the gene matches: 4. The data were obtained in a study of blood T cell repertoires in COVID-19. Study-level background: Researchers got acute and convalescent COVID-19 samples from the United States, Italy and Spain.

Repertoires were generated with immunoSEQ multiplex PCR, while TCRdb's copy carries only in-frame clones and drops some. The data contain more than 250,000 clones, about 80% of them singletons. Sequenced: peripheral blood. This receptor was identified in a human donor in a cohort sampled during active COVID-19. J is TRBJ2-2 and V is TRBV4-1; the match to TRBD2 covers 12 bases. CDR3 sequence reads: CASSLLAGGITGELFF. The CDR3 nucleotides are TGCGCCAGCAGCCTACTAGCGGGGGGAATCACCGGGGAGCTGTTTTTT.